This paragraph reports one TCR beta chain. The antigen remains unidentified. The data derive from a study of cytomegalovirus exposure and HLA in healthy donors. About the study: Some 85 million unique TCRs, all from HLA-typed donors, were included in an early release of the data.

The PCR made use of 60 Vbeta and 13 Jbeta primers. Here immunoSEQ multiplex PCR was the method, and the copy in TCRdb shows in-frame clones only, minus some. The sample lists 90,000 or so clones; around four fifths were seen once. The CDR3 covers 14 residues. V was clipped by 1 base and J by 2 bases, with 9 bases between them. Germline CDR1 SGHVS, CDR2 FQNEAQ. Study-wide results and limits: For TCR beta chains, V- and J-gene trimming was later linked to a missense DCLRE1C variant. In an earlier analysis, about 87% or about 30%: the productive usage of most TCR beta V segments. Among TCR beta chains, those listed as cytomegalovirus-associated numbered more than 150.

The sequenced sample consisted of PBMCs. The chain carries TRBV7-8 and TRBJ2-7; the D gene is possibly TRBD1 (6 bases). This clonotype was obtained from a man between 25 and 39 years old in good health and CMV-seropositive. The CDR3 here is CASSLVQGAYEQYF. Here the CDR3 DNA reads TGTGCCAGCAGCTTAGTACAGGGCGCCTACGAGCAGTACTTC.